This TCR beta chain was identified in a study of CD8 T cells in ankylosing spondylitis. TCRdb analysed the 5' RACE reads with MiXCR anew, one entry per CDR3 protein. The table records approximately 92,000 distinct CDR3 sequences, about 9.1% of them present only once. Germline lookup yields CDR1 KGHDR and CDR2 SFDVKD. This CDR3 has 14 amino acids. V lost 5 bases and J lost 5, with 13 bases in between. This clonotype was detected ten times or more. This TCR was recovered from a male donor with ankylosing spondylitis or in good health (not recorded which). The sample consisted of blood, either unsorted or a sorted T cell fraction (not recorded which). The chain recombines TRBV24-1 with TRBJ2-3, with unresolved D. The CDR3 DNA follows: TGTGCCACCAGTGTCGGCCGAAACCGAGATACGCAGTATTTT. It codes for CATSVGRNRDTQYF.